These 9 T cell receptor beta chains were sequenced from one sample in a study of blood T cells in healthy people across ages. Primed by a sample-barcoded 5' primer and a J-beta primer mix, a second PCR proceeded for about 7 to 12 cycles. Via MiXCR, TCRdb re-called the 5' RACE reads, giving one row per CDR3 protein. The sample includes 1 million to 1.2 million distinct CDR3 sequences, about two fifths seen only once; the top ten take roughly 14%. The sample taken for sequencing was blood. The receptors derive from a man aged 18 to 29 in good health.

This sequence joins TRBV6-1 and TRBJ2-7, with D possibly being TRBD2 (5 bases). Germline values: CDR1 MNHNS, CDR2 SASEGT. This CDR3 comprises 13 residues. V lost 8 bases to trimming and J lost 0 bases, with 11 bases between them. The CDR3 region is CASRATSSYEQYF. The CDR3 nucleotides are TGTGCCAGCCGGGCCACTAGCTCCTACGAGCAGTACTTC.

Points on this clonotype: A junction end diverges from the germline sequence, so it may reflect a read error. The chain employs TRBV7-2 and TRBJ2-3; TRBD2 agrees at 7 bases. CDR1 SGHTA and CDR2 FQGNSA come from the germline V gene. The CDR3 runs 16 residues. DNA for the CDR3: TGTGCTAGCAGCTCTCAAGCGGGGACTAGCACAGATACGCAGTATTTT. Its translation: CASSSQAGTSTDTQYF.

This clonotype was counted a few times. This chain joins TRBV9 and TRBJ2-5; tentative D call: TRBD2 (7 bases). Germline values: CDR1 SGDLS, CDR2 YYNGEE. The CDR3 has 15 amino acids. V dropped 5 bases and J dropped 4 bases, with 18 bases sitting between them. The DNA for the CDR3 is TGTGCCAGCAGTACGGGGGCTAGCGGCAGAGAGACCCAGTACTTC. Encoded protein: CASSTGASGRETQYF.

The J gene is TRBJ1-5, the V gene TRBV6-6, with a weak D call TRBD1 (5 bases). Germline V lookup: CDR1 MNHNY, CDR2 SVGAGI (reference sequence). Trimming pared 6 bases from V and 2 bases from J, leaving 14 bases between. The CDR3 runs 15 residues. The CDR3 DNA reads TGTGCCAGCAGCCCGACGGGGGATCGCAATCAGCCCCAGCATTTT. This translates into CASSPTGDRNQPQHF.

In its sample, this clonotype was seen a few times. This chain links TRBV7-9 with TRBJ2-1; D uncertain. CDR1 and CDR2 (germline): SEHNR, FQNEAQ (reference sequence). The CDR3 is 14 amino acids. V was cut by 5 bases and J by 3 bases, with 11 bases left in between. The CDR3 sequence: CASSLSGFYNEQFF. In DNA form, the CDR3 reads TGTGCCAGCAGCCTGTCCGGCTTCTACAATGAGCAGTTCTTC.

The chain recombines TRBV7-9 with TRBJ1-2, with TRBD1 matching 7 bases. Germline V lookup: CDR1 SEHNR, CDR2 FQNEAQ (reference sequence). Trimming took 2 bases from V and 6 from J; bases not matched to a gene: 9. This CDR3 has 15 residues. CDR3: CASSLQGQRKHGYTF. CDR3 DNA sequence: TGTGCCAGCAGCTTACAGGGACAGCGAAAACATGGCTACACCTTC. The full variable domain, its missing parts supplied by reference TRBV7-9 and TRBJ1-2, is DTGVSQNPRHKITKRGQNVTFRCDPISEHNRLYWYRQTLGQGPEFLTYFQNEAQLEKSRLLSDRFSAERPKGSFSTLEIQRTEQGDSAMYLCASSLQGQRKHGYTFGSGTRLTVV.

The CDR3 DNA follows: TGCAGTGCTAGAGACCGGGGGACCCCCTCCTATAATTCACCCCTCCACTTT. Its protein is CSARDRGTPSYNSPLHF. This sequence joins TRBV20-1 and TRBJ1-6; maybe TRBD1 (5 bases). Trimming took 0 bases from V and 0 from J, leaving 12 bases between them. CDR3 length equals 17 residues. Germline values: CDR1 DFQATT, CDR2 SNEGSKA (reference sequence).

The V call is TRBV5-1, the J call TRBJ2-7; D ambiguous. With 6 bases removed from V and 6 bases from J, the gap between germline ends came to 10 bases. Germline assignment: CDR1 SGHRS and CDR2 YFSETQ. The length of the CDR3 is 11 residues. In DNA, the CDR3 is TGCGCCAGCACCCGACAAGGCGAGCAGTACTTC. Its protein is CASTRQGEQYF.

In this sample, this clonotype turned up once. The chain employs TRBV7-2 and TRBJ2-1, with 9 nucleotides matching TRBD2. The CDR3 length is 14 residues. V trimming: 8 bases; J trimming: 9 bases; junction bases outside the gene matches: 11. Germline lookup yields CDR1 SGHTA and CDR2 FQGNSA. The DNA for the CDR3 is TGTGCCAGCTCCCACCCAGCGGGGGGTGGTGAGCAGTTCTTC. Translated: CASSHPAGGGEQFF. Supplemented by reference TRBV7-2 and TRBJ2-1, the full variable domain reads GAGVSQSPSNKVTEKGKDVELRCDPISGHTALYWYRQSLGQGLEFLIYFQGNSAPDKSGLPSDRFSAERTGGSVSTLTIQRTQQEDSAVYLCASSHPAGGGEQFFGPGTRLTVL.